The source of this TCR beta chain is a study of human thymus T cells. Study-wide findings and caveats: Biased V and J segment usage appeared in thymus and peripheral blood.

Corrective heart surgery yielded the resections from which the thymus tissue came. With respect to this clone: What it binds is unknown.

Profiled with immunoSEQ multiplex PCR; TCRdb holds only in-frame clones, not every one. The sample has around 120,000 clones, about 94% seen once. Germline V gives CDR1 SGHKS, CDR2 YYEKEE (reference sequence). The CDR3 runs 17 residues. V was clipped by 2 bases and J by 10 bases; unmatched bases: 14. The sequence was obtained from a boy in the first two years of life with a congenital heart defect but otherwise immunologically healthy. The V gene is TRBV5-5, the J gene TRBJ1-6; 8 bases align to TRBD1. Sequenced input: thymus tissue. The CDR3 region is CASSFGRGPLWGSPLHF. The CDR3 bases are TGTGCCAGCAGCTTTGGCAGGGGGCCGCTATGGGGGTCACCCCTCCACTTT.